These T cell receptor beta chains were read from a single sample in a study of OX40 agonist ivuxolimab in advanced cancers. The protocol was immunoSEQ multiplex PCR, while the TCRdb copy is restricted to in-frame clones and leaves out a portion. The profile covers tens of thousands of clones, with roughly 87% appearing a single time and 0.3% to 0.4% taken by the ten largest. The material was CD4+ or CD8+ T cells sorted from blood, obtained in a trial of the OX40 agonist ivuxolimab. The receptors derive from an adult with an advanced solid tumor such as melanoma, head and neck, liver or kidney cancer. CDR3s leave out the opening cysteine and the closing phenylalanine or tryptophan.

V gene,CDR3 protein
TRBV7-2,ASSPGGGSGTYEQY
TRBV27,ASSSNHDSNQPQH
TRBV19,ASSLREALLKEQF
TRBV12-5,ASGQGRISLGEQF
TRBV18,ASSLPTGDSYNEQF
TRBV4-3,ASSQVAGTSNEQF
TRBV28,ASSPSWVWGNTEAF
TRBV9,ASSVGVGGQPQH
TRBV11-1,ASSLSIRAGTNYGYT
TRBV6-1,ASSGEDSNTEAF
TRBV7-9,ASSLTGAGANVLT
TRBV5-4,ASSLTGGHQTQY
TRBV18,ASSPPGGANYGYT
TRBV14,ASSQELDTEAF